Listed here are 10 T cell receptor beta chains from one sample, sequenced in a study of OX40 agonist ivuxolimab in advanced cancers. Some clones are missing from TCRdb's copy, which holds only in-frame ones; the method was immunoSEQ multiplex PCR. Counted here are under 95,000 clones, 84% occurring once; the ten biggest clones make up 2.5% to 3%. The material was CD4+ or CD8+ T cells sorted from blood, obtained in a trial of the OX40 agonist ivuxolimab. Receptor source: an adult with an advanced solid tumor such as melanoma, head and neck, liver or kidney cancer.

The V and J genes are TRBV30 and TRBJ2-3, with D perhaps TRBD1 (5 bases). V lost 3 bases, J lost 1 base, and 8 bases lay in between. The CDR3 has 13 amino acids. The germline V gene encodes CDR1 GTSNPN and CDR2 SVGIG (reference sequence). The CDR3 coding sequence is TGTGCCTGGAGGGAGACAGGCACAGATACGCAGTATTTT. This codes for CAWRETGTDTQYF.

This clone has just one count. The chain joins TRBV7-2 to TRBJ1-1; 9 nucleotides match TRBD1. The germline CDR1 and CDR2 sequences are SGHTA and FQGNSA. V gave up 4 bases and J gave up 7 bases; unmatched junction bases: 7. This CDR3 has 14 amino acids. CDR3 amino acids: CASSSGTGRSEAFF. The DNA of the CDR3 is TGTGCCAGCAGCTCCGGGACAGGGCGGAGTGAAGCTTTCTTT.

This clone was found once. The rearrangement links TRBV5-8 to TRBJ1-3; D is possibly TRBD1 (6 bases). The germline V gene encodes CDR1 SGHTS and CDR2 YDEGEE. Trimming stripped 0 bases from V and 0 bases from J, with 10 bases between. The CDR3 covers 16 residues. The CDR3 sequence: CASSLGDRFSGNTIYF. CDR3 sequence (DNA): TGTGCCAGCAGCTTGGGAGACAGGTTCTCTGGAAACACCATATATTTT.

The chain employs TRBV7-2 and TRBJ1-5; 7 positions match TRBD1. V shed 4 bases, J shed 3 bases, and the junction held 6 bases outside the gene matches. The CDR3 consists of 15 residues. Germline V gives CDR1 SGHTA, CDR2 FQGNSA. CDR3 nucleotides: TGTGCCAGCAGCTCTAAGACAGGGAACAATCAGCCCCAGCATTTT. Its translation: CASSSKTGNNQPQHF. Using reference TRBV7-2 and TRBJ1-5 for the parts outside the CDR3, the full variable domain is GAGVSQSPSNKVTEKGKDVELRCDPISGHTALYWYRQSLGQGLEFLIYFQGNSAPDKSGLPSDRFSAERTGGSVSTLTIQRTQQEDSAVYLCASSSKTGNNQPQHFGDGTRLSIL.

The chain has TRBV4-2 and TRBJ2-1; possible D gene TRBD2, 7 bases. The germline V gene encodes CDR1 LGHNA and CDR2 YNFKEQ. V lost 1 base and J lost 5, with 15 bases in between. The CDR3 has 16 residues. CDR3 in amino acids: CASSQVGRGADNEQFF. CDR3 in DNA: TGTGCCAGCAGCCAAGTCGGTCGGGGGGCCGACAATGAGCAGTTCTTC.

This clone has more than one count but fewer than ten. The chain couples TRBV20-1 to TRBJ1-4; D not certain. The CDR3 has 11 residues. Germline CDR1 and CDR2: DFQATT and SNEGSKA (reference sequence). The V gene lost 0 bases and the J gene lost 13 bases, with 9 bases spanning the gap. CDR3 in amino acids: CSARDRWGLFF. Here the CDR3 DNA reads TGCAGTGCTAGAGATCGGTGGGGACTGTTTTTT.

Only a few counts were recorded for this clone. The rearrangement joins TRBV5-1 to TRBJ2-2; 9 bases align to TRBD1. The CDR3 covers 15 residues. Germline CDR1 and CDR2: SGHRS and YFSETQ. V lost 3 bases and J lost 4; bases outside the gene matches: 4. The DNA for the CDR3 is TGCGCCAGCAGCTGGGACAGGGCCCGCACCGGGGAGCTGTTTTTT. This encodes CASSWDRARTGELFF.

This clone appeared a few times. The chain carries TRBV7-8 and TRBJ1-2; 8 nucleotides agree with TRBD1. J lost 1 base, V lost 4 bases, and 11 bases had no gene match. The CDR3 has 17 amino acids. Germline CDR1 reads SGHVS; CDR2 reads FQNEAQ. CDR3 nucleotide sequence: TGTGCCAGCAGCTCCGGACAGGGACTCCATTATAACTATGGCTACACCTTC. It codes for CASSSGQGLHYNYGYTF. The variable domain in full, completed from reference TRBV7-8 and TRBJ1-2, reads GAGVSQSPRYKVAKRGQDVALRCDPISGHVSLFWYQQALGQGPEFLTYFQNEAQLDKSGLPSDRFFAERPEGSVSTLKIQRTQQEDSAVYLCASSSGQGLHYNYGYTFGSGTRLTVV.

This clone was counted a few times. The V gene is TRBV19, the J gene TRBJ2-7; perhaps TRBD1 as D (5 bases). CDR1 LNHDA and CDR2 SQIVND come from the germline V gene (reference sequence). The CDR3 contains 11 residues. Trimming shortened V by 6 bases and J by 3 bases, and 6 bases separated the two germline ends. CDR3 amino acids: CASSDSYEQYV. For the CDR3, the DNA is TGTGCCAGTAGCGACAGCTACGAGCAGTACGTC.

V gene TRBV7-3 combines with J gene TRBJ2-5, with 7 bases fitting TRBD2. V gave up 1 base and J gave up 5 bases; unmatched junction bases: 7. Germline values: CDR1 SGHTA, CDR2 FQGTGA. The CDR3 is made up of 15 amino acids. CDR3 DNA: TGTGCCAGCAGCTTAAGTGAGCGGGGAGGGGAGACCCAGTACTTC. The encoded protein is CASSLSERGGETQYF.